The 20 T cell receptor beta chains reported below all come from one sample, sequenced in a study of control samples from healthy donors and cancer patients. Data came from immunoSEQ multiplex PCR; TCRdb stores just in-frame clones and leaves some out. Of under 150,000 clones in the sample, approximately 94% are singletons; the top ten hold 3.6%. The sequenced sample consisted of blood. Receptors originate from a man aged 25-45 years in good health.

The chain links TRBV19 to TRBJ1-1; 11 positions agree with TRBD1. V lost 9 bases, J lost 3 bases, and 3 bases stayed unmatched. The length of the CDR3 is 13 residues. Looked up from germline, CDR1 is LNHDA and CDR2 is SQIVND (reference sequence). The DNA of the CDR3 is TGTGCCAGCGGACAGGGGGCGCACACTGAAGCTTTCTTT. This encodes CASGQGAHTEAFF.

J is TRBJ2-7 and V is TRBV19; D possibly corresponds to TRBD2 (6 bases). CDR1 is LNHDA, CDR2 SQIVND, per germline (reference sequence). This CDR3 region has 12 residues. V lost 6 bases and J lost 2, with 8 bases in between. CDR3 nucleotides: TGTGCCAGTAGCGCGGGGACCTACGAGCAGTACTTC. Translation: CASSAGTYEQYF.

V usage is TRBV12-5 and J usage is TRBJ2-7; a possible D gene is TRBD1 (5 bases). The germline V gene has CDR1 LGHNT and CDR2 FRNRAP. The CDR3 spans 15 residues. V was pared by 3 bases and J by 5 bases, with 17 bases between. Written as DNA, the CDR3 is TGTGCTAGTGGTTTTCTAAGGGGAAATTATCACGAGCAGTACTTC. Protein sequence: CASGFLRGNYHEQYF.

The sample holds one count of this clone. The sample carries other DNA sequences with the same CDR3. The chain uses TRBV5-1 and TRBJ1-2; no clear D. Germline values: CDR1 SGHRS, CDR2 YFSETQ. CDR3 length: 14 amino acids. V was clipped by 0 bases and J by 0 bases, with 6 bases between them. This CDR3 is CASSLAGPNYGYTF. The CDR3 nucleotides read TGCGCCAGCAGCTTGGCCGGGCCTAACTATGGCTACACCTTC. Together with reference TRBV5-1 and TRBJ1-2, the CDR3 gives the full variable domain: KAGVTQTPRYLIKTRGQQVTLSCSPISGHRSVSWYQQTPGQGLQFLFEYFSETQRNKGNFPGRFSGRQFSNSRSEMNVSTLELGDSALYLCASSLAGPNYGYTFGSGTRLTVV.

The chain is built from TRBV3-1 (or the pseudogene TRBV3-2) and TRBJ2-3, with TRBD1 matching over 7 bases. Germline V gene data show CDR1 as LGHDT and CDR2 as YNNKEL (reference sequence). This CDR3 comprises 16 residues. With 3 bases clipped from V and 0 bases from J, the junction kept 6 bases outside the gene matches. The CDR3 here is CASSQTGFGSTDTQYF. CDR3 sequence (DNA): TGTGCCAGCAGCCAGACAGGGTTCGGTAGCACAGATACGCAGTATTTT.

The rearrangement joins TRBV30 to TRBJ2-5; 9 bases map to TRBD1. The germline V gene encodes CDR1 GTSNPN and CDR2 SVGIG (reference sequence). The CDR3 is 14 residues long. V lost 5 bases, J lost 2 bases, and 6 bases stayed unmatched. Here the CDR3 DNA reads TGTGCCTGGGGCGGACAGGGGTCACAAGAGACCCAGTACTTC. It translates to CAWGGQGSQETQYF.

The chain uses TRBV2 and TRBJ2-1; TRBD1 matches at 7 bases. Germline CDR1 and CDR2: SNHLY and FYNNEI. Trimming removed 6 bases from V and 0 bases from J; junction bases left unmatched: 5. The CDR3 consists of 15 residues. Here the CDR3 DNA reads TGTGCCAGCAGAAAGGACAGGAGCTCCTACAATGAGCAGTTCTTC. Residues: CASRKDRSSYNEQFF.

The chain links TRBV6-5 to TRBJ1-2; D perhaps matches TRBD1 (5 bases). The CDR3 has 14 residues. CDR1 is MNHEY, CDR2 SVGAGI, per germline. Between the trimmed V and J ends, which lost 7 bases and 4 bases, there was a span of 16 bases. CDR3 bases: TGTGCCAGCAAGCCGGACACGAGCCGCTATGGCTACACCTTC. It translates to CASKPDTSRYGYTF.

The rearrangement uses TRBV5-8 and TRBJ2-1; 8 bases map to TRBD2. Germline V gives CDR1 SGHTS, CDR2 YDEGEE. V lost 5 bases and J lost 2; bases outside the gene matches: 3. This CDR3 has 14 amino acids. DNA for the CDR3: TGTGCCAGCAGTAACGGGGGGGCCTACAATGAGCAGTTCTTC. Amino acid sequence: CASSNGGAYNEQFF.

CDR3 sequence reads: CASSLTENTEAFF. The DNA for the CDR3 is TGCGCCAGCAGCCTGACAGAAAACACTGAAGCTTTCTTT. The chain is built from TRBV5-1 and TRBJ1-1; weak D call: TRBD1 (5 bases). This CDR3 has 13 amino acids. The germline V gene encodes CDR1 SGHRS and CDR2 YFSETQ. V lost 4 bases to trimming and J lost 2 bases, with 9 bases between them.

This rearrangement joins TRBV10-2 to TRBJ2-5; D may match TRBD1 or TRBD2 (7 bases each). This CDR3 contains 17 residues. Germline loops: CDR1 WSHSY, CDR2 SAAADI. Trimming removed 7 bases at V and 0 bases at J, with 21 bases between. CDR3 loop: CASNPRGGLFNQETQYF. The DNA of the CDR3 is TGCGCCAGCAATCCCAGGGGGGGGCTCTTCAACCAAGAGACCCAGTACTTC.

In this sample, this clone turned up once. The V call is TRBV15, the J call TRBJ1-1; D is unresolved. There are 13 residues in the CDR3. Germline CDR1 is LNHNV and CDR2 is YYDKDF (reference sequence). V lost 2 bases and J 5 bases, leaving 9 bases between the germline ends. The CDR3 protein is CATSRLTGTEAFF. In DNA form, the CDR3 reads TGTGCCACCAGCAGATTAACGGGAACTGAAGCTTTCTTT.

In its sample, this clone was seen once. The genes are TRBV6-5 and TRBJ2-5; D remains unclear. The germline V and J ends were trimmed by 0 bases and 1 base, with 9 bases remaining between them. Germline CDR1 and CDR2: MNHEY and SVGAGI. The CDR3 has 15 residues. In nucleotides, the CDR3 is TGTGCCAGCAGTTACTCGTTGTGGGGCCAAGAGACCCAGTACTTC. Translating it yields CASSYSLWGQETQYF.

V usage is TRBV7-8 and J usage is TRBJ1-1; a possible D gene is TRBD1 (5 bases). V was clipped by 3 bases and J by 4 bases, with 9 bases between them. Germline V gives CDR1 SGHVS, CDR2 FQNEAQ. The CDR3 covers 13 residues. CDR3 loop: CASSLAGTTEAFF. DNA of the CDR3: TGTGCCAGCAGCTTGGCAGGGACCACTGAAGCTTTCTTT. The whole variable domain, remainder taken from reference TRBV7-8 and TRBJ1-1, is GAGVSQSPRYKVAKRGQDVALRCDPISGHVSLFWYQQALGQGPEFLTYFQNEAQLDKSGLPSDRFFAERPEGSVSTLKIQRTQQEDSAVYLCASSLAGTTEAFFGQGTRLTVV.

CDR3 protein: CATSRGQGRVTEAFF. The CDR3 DNA sequence: TGTGCCACCAGCAGAGGACAGGGAAGAGTCACTGAAGCTTTCTTT. The gene calls are TRBV15 and TRBJ1-1, with 7 bases that match TRBD1. The CDR3 consists of 15 residues. V trimming: 1 base; J trimming: 4 bases; junction bases outside the gene matches: 6. Germline lookup yields CDR1 LNHNV and CDR2 YYDKDF (reference sequence).

This clone was detected only once. The V and J genes are TRBV10-1 and TRBJ1-2, with 10 bases lining up with TRBD1. The CDR3 runs 16 residues. Germline V gives CDR1 WNHNN, CDR2 SYGVQD (reference sequence). This CDR3 is CAIKGGTGATNYGYTF. CDR3 sequence (DNA): TGCGCGATCAAAGGGGGGACAGGGGCCACTAACTATGGCTACACCTTC.

The rearrangement joins TRBV19 to TRBJ1-4, with D maybe TRBD1 (5 bases). Trimming cost V 4 bases and J 7 bases, with 13 bases left between them. Per the germline V gene, CDR1 is LNHDA and CDR2 is SQIVND (reference sequence). CDR3 length: 14 amino acids. DNA of the CDR3: TGTGCCAGTAGTAAGGGGAGCAACGGTGAAAAACTGTTTTTT. Translating it yields CASSKGSNGEKLFF.

The chain is built from TRBV18 and TRBJ1-2; D not resolved. V was cut by 3 bases and J by 0 bases, with 8 bases left in between. Germline CDR1 KGHSH, CDR2 LQKENI. This CDR3 comprises 14 residues. For the CDR3, the DNA is TGTGCCAGCTCACCGTCGAGTCCTAACTATGGCTACACCTTC. Its protein is CASSPSSPNYGYTF.

The chain combines TRBV5-1 with TRBJ2-5; D is perhaps TRBD1 or TRBD2 (6 bases each). V lost 0 bases to trimming and J lost 0 bases, with 15 bases between them. Germline lookup yields CDR1 SGHRS and CDR2 YFSETQ. The CDR3 covers 17 residues. DNA for the CDR3: TGCGCCAGCAGCTTGGCGGGTACAGGGAGGTACCAAGAGACCCAGTACTTC. Translation gives CASSLAGTGRYQETQYF.

The gene calls are TRBV19 and TRBJ1-1; no reliable D call. The V gene lost 3 bases and the J gene lost 0 bases, with 11 bases spanning the gap. The CDR3 runs to 15 residues. Germline CDR1 reads LNHDA; CDR2 reads SQIVND (reference sequence). CDR3 residues: CASSISSGVNTEAFF. Here the CDR3 DNA reads TGTGCCAGTAGTATTTCGAGCGGAGTGAACACTGAAGCTTTCTTT.